These T cell receptor beta chains were read from a single sample in a study of blood T cell repertoires in COVID-19. Profiled with immunoSEQ multiplex PCR; TCRdb holds only in-frame clones, not every one. The profile shows roughly 230,000 clones, around 92% of them singletons. Sequencing was done on a sample of PBMCs or T cells enriched from blood (not recorded which). Receptors were obtained from a woman under 40 with acute COVID-19. CDR3s include the opening cysteine and the closing phenylalanine or tryptophan. A D gene is named only where the DNA matches it firmly. Some rows have no size entry. The others give once, few or many, or a class for an expanded clone.

D gene,V gene,clone size,J gene,CDR3 DNA,CDR3 protein
.,TRBV5-6,.,TRBJ2-7,TGTGCCAGCAGCTGGGGCTCTACAACCCCCACCGACTCCTACGAGCAGTACTTC,CASSWGSTTPTDSYEQYF
TRBD1,TRBV27,few,TRBJ1-2,TGTGCCAGCAGGGGGACAGCTAACTATGGCTACACCTTC,CASRGTANYGYTF
.,TRBV21-1,.,TRBJ2-5,TGTGCCAGCAGCAAAGACACACCCAAGTACTTC,CASSKDTPKYF
.,TRBV19,.,TRBJ1-1,TGTGCCAGTAGTCACCTGGGGGCGGGTGAAGCTTTCTTT,CASSHLGAGEAFF
TRBD1,TRBV28,.,TRBJ1-6,TGTGCCAGCAGTTTTCGTAGCGGGACAGGGAATTCACCCCTCCACTTT,CASSFRSGTGNSPLHF
TRBD1,TRBV7-2,.,TRBJ1-2,TGTGCCAGCAGCCCAAGGGAACAGGGGGCAACTGGTGGCTACACCTTC,CASSPREQGATGGYTF
.,TRBV10-1,.,TRBJ1-2,TGCGCCAGCAACCAAACAGGGTTCCTCTATGGCTACACCTTC,CASNQTGFLYGYTF
.,TRBV28,.,TRBJ2-7,TGTGCCAGCAGCTCTTCGAGGCGCGAGCAGTACTTC,CASSSSRREQYF
.,TRBV27,.,TRBJ1-6,TGTGCCAGCAGTCCGGAACAGAATTCACCCCTCCACTTT,CASSPEQNSPLHF
TRBD1,TRBV19,.,TRBJ2-2,TGTGCCAGTAGTATGGTCCGGGGTGGGACAGCTAACGGGGAGCTGTTTTTT,CASSMVRGGTANGELFF
TRBD2,TRBV7-9,.,TRBJ2-7,TGTGCCAGCAGCTTTAGCGGGCCCTACGAGCAGTACTTC,CASSFSGPYEQYF
TRBD1,TRBV4-3,.,TRBJ1-6,TGCGCCAGCAGCCAAGATCCGAACAGGGGAAAATATAATTCACCCCTCCACTTT,CASSQDPNRGKYNSPLHF
TRBD1,TRBV9,.,TRBJ1-2,TGTGCCAGCAGCGCATTTCTCCTCGCGACAGGGGGTAGTGGCTACACCTTC,CASSAFLLATGGSGYTF
.,TRBV18,.,TRBJ2-1,TGTGCCAGCTCACCAATGACAGCTGTCTCCTACAATGAGCAGTTCTTC,CASSPMTAVSYNEQFF
.,TRBV9,.,TRBJ2-7,TGTGCCAGCAGCGTCGGCGGGACCTACGAGCAGTACTTC,CASSVGGTYEQYF
.,TRBV5-5,.,TRBJ1-5,TGTGCCAGCAGCTTAGCCAATCGGGGGACTAGCAATCAGCCCCAGCATTTT,CASSLANRGTSNQPQHF
TRBD2,TRBV11-2,.,TRBJ2-7,TGTGCCAGCAGCTTAGACCCCGGGAGGACCTACGAGCAGTACTTC,CASSLDPGRTYEQYF
.,TRBV30,.,TRBJ1-2,TGTGCCTGGGCCCGGGGGGGGTACTATGGCTACACCTTC,CAWARGGYYGYTF
.,TRBV19,few,TRBJ1-1,TGTGCCAGTAGTGTAGTTCCCAGGGACACTGAAGCTTTCTTT,CASSVVPRDTEAFF
TRBD1,TRBV3-1/TRBV3-2,.,TRBJ1-4,TGTGCCAGCAGCCAAGGGTCAGGGGGTCCCTTTAATGAAAAACTGTTTTTT,CASSQGSGGPFNEKLFF
TRBD1,TRBV6-5,.,TRBJ2-7,TGTGCCAGCAGTTACGGACAGGGGGCCTACGAGCAGTACTTC,CASSYGQGAYEQYF
TRBD1,TRBV28,.,TRBJ2-7,TGTGCCAGCAGGGACCTCCGGGACAGGGAGGACGAGCAGTACTTC,CASRDLRDREDEQYF